This T cell receptor beta chain was sequenced for a study of T cells in Graves' hyperthyroidism and ophthalmopathy. The study's findings and limits: From stable hyperthyroidism, ophthalmopathy was set apart by a 13 V-J model. It was a median approximately 7.1 months before onset that the model predicted ophthalmopathy.

Amplification targeted TCR beta CDR3 regions from RNA transcripts. A set of HTBI primers served as the primers for a first-round RT-PCR of the TCR CDR3. TCRdb re-analysed the multiplex PCR reads in MiXCR, keeping a single row per CDR3 protein. The table includes 560,000 or so distinct CDR3 sequences, around 45% detected once. The germline CDR1 and CDR2 sequences are DFQATT and SNEGSKA (reference sequence). The CDR3 has 15 residues. V was clipped by 2 bases and J by 4 bases; unmatched bases: 6. This clonotype was seen a few times. Its antigen is as yet unknown. Any patient presenting with uncontrolled infection, other autoimmune disease, pregnancy or lactation was left out. Clinical symptoms, serum thyroxine, TRAb, thyroid ultrasound and orbital computed tomography informed diagnoses.

The chain recombines TRBV20-1 with TRBJ2-2, with TRBD1 identical over 8 bases. This sequence was found in a woman between 18 and 29 years old with Graves' hyperthyroidism. Material: peripheral blood or thyroid tissue (not recorded which). CDR3 amino acids: CSARLQGVGTGELFF. The CDR3 region has the DNA TGCAGTGCTAGATTACAGGGGGTTGGCACCGGGGAGCTGTTTTTT.